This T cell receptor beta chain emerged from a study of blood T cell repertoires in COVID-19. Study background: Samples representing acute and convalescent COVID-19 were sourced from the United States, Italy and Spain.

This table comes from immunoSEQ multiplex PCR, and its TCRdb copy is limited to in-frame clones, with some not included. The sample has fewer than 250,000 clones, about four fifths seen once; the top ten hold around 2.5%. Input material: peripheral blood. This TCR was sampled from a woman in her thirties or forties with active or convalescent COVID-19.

The CDR3 protein is CASSEGQGTQPQHF. Written as DNA, the CDR3 is TGCGCCAGCAGTGAGGGGCAGGGGACGCAGCCCCAGCATTTT. The chain is built from TRBV10-2 and TRBJ1-5; the D gene is possibly TRBD1 (6 bases). Trimming shortened V by 2 bases and J by 7 bases, and 12 bases separated the two germline ends. Per germline, CDR1 WSHSY and CDR2 SAAADI. The length of the CDR3 is 14 residues.